The entry below describes one T cell receptor (beta chain). Its antigen remains unknown. The data originate from a study of PD-L1 blockade in urothelial cancer. About the research overall: Blood samples had a median of 141,255 T cells. Overall study findings and caveats: When measured at 3 weeks, tumor-associated blood clones expanded more in durable-benefit patients.

Method: immunoSEQ multiplex PCR; TCRdb's copy keeps in-frame clones and lacks some. The sample holds 50,000 or so clones, about 86% seen once. Time point defined: pretreatment peripheral blood. Samples spanned pretreatment and treatment, with 1 to 8 time points per patient. There are 14 residues in the CDR3. Germline V gives CDR1 MNHEY, CDR2 SMNVEV (reference sequence). Deletions cut 7 bases from V and 6 bases from J, with 13 bases between. The TCR sequence derives from a man in his 60s with urothelial cancer. This chain links TRBV27 with TRBJ1-6; D gene uncertain. This sample comprised PBMCs, obtained around atezolizumab (anti-PD-L1) treatment. CDR3 sequence reads: CASTRFYSNSPLHF. In nucleotides, the CDR3 is TGTGCCAGCACCAGATTTTACAGTAATTCACCCCTCCACTTT.